This record concerns one TCR beta chain sequence. Its antigen is not identified. CDR1 and CDR2 from the germline V gene are WSHSY and SAAADI. V dropped 8 bases and J dropped 1 base, with 11 bases sitting between them. The CDR3 contains 13 residues. As for treatment: around 19 received Ad26.COV2.S at low or high dose, single or two shots; about 5 received placebo; per-sample allocation not given. The investigators took samples on day 63 after the first vaccine or placebo injection. At a Boston site, the person donating was an adult of 18-55 years. An Ad26 vector that expressed Wuhan-strain SARS-CoV-2 spike constituted the vaccine. Assay used: immunoSEQ multiplex PCR; TCRdb lists only in-frame clones, some missing. Among about 390,000 clones listed, about nine tenths were seen once. The sample is drawn from a study of Ad26.COV2.S vaccination and SARS-CoV-2 variants. Study-wide results and caveats: Responses of T cells in total may have been underestimated by the TCR breadth and depth analyses.

The clonotype originates from a person between 18 and 65 years old who received the Ad26.COV2.S COVID-19 vaccine or a placebo. The sample was peripheral blood, taken in a trial of Ad26.COV2.S vaccine versus placebo. The V call is TRBV10-2, the J call TRBJ1-1; perhaps TRBD1 as D (5 bases). The CDR3 DNA reads TGCGCCAGCCTGGGGGGGACGAACACTGAAGCTTTCTTT. Protein: CASLGGTNTEAFF.